This T cell receptor (beta chain) was sequenced for a study of blood T cell repertoires in COVID-19. Authors' data handling: Reference gene primer amplification gave nucleated cell count estimates. Generated by immunoSEQ multiplex PCR, the TCRdb table keeps only in-frame clones and is missing some. For V, J and clone size, that table is used; D and trimming come from the DNA. The sample records 250,000 to 300,000 clones, approximately 91% being singletons. Germline CDR1 is KGHDR and CDR2 is SFDVKD. CDR3 length equals 13 residues. With 9 bases removed from V and 0 bases from J, the gap between germline ends came to 7 bases. The participants were between roughly 18 and 100 years old and came from roughly 25 US areas. Participant reports of clinical history set cohort assignment.

This TCR came from a woman between 40 and 50 years old with acute COVID-19. Sequenced material: PBMCs or T cells enriched from blood (not recorded which). The chain joins TRBV24-1 to TRBJ2-2; weak D call: TRBD2 (6 bases). CDR3 in DNA: TGTGCCACCCGGGAGTCGAACACCGGGGAGCTGTTTTTT. It codes for CATRESNTGELFF.